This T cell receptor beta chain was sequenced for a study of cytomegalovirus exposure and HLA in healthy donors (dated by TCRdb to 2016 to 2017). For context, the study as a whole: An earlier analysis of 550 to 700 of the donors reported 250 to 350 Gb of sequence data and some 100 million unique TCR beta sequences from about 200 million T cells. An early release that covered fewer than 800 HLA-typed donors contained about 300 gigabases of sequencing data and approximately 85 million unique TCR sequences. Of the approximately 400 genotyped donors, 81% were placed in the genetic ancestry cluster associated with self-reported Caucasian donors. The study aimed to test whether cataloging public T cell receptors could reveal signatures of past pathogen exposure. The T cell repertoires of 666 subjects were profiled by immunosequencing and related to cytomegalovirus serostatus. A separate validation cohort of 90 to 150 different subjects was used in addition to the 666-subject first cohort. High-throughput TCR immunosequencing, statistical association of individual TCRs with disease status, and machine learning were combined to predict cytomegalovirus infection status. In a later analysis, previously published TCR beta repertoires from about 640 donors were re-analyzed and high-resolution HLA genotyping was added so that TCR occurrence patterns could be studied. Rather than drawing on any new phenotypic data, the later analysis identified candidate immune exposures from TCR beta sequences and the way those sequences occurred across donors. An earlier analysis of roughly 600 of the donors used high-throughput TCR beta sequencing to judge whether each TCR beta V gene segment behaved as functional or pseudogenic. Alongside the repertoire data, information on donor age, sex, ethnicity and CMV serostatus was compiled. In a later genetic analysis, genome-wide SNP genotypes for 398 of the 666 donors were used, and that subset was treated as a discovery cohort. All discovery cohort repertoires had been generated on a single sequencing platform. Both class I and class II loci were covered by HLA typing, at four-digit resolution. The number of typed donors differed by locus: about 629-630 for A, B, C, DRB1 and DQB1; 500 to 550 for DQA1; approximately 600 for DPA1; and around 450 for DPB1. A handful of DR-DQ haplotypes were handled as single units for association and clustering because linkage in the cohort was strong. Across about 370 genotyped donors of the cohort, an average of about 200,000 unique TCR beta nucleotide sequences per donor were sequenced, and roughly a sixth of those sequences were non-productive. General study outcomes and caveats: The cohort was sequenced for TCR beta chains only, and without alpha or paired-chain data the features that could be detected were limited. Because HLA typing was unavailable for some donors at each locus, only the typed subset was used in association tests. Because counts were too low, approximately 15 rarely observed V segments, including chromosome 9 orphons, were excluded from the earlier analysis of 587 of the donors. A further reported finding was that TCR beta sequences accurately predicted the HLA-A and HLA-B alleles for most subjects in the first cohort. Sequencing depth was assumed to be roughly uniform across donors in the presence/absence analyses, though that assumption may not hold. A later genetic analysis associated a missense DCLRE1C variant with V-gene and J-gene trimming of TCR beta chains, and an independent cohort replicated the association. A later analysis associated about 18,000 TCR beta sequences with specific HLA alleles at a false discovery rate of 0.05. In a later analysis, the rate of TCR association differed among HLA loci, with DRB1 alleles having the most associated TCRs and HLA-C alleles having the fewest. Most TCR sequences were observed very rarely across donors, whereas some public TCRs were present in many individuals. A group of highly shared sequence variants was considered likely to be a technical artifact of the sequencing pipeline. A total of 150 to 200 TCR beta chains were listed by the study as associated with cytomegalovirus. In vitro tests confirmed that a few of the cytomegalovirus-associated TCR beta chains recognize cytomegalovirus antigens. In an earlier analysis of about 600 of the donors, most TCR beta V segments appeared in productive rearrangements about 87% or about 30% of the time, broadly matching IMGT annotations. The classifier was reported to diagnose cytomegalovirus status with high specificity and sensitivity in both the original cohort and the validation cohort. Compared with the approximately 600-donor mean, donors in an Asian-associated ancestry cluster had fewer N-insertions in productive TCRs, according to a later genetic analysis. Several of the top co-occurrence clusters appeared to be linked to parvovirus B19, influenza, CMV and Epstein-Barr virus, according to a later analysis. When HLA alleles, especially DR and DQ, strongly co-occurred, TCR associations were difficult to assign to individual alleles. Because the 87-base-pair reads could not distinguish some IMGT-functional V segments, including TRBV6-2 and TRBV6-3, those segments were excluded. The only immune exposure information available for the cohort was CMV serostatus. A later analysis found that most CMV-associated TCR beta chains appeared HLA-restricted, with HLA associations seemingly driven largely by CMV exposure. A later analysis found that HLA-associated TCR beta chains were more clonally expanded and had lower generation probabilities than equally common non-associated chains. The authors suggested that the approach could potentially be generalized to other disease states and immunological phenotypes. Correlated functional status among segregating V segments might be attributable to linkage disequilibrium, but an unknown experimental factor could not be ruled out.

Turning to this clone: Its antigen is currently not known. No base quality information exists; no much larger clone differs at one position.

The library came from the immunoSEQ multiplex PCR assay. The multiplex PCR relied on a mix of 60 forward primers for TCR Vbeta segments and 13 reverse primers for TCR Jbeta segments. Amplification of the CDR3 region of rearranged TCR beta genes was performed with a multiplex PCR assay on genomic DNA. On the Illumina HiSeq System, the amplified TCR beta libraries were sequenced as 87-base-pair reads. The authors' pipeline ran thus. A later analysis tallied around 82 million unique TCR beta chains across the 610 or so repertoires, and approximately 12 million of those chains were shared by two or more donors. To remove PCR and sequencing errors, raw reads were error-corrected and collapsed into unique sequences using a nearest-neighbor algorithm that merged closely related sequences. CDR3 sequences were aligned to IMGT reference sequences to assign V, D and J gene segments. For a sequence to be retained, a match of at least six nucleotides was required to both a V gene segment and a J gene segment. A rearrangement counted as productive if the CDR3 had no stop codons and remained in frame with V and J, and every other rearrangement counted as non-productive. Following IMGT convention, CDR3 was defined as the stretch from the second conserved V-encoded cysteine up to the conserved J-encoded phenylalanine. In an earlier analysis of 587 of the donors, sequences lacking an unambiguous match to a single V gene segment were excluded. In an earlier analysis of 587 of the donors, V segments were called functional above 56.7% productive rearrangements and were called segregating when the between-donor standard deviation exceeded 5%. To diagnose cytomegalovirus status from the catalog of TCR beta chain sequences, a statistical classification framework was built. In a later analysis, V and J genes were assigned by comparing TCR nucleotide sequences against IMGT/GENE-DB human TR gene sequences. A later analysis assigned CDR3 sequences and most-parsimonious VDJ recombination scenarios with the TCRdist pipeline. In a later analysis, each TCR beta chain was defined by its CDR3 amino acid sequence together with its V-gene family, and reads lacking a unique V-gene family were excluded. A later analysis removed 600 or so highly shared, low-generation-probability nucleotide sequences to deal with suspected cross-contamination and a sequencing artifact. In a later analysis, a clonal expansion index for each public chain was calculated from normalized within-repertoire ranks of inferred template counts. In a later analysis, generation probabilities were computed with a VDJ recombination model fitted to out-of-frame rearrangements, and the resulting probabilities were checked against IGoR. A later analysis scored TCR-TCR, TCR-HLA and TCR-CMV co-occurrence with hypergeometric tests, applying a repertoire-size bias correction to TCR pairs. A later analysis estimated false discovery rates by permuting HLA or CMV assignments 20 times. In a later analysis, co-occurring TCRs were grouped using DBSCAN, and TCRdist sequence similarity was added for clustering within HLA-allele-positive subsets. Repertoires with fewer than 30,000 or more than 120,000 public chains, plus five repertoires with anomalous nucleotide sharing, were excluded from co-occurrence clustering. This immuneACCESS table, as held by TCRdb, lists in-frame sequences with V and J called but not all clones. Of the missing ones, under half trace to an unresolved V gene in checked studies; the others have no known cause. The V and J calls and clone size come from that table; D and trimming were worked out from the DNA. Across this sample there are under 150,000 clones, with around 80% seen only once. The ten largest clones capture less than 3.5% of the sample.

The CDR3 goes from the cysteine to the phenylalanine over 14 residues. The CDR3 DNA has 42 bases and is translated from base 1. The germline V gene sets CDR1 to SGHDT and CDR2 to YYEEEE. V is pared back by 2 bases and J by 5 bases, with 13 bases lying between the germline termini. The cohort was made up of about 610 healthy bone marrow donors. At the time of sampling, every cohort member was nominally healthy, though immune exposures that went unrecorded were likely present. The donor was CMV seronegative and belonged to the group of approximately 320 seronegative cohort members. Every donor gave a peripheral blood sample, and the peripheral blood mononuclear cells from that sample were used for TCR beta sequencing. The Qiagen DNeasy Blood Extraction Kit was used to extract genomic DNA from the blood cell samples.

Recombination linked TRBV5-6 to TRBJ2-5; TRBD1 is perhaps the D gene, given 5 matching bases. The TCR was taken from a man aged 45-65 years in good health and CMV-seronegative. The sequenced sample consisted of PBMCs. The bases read TGTGCCAGCAGCTTAGGAACGCCAGGGGAGACCCAGTACTTC. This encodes CASSLGTPGETQYF.